Listed below are T cell receptor beta chains from one sample, sequenced in a study of cytomegalovirus exposure and HLA in healthy donors. Repertoires were generated with immunoSEQ multiplex PCR, while TCRdb's copy carries only in-frame clones and drops some. This sample has about 90,000 clones, with 67% found just once. Sequenced material: PBMCs. The source is a man aged 25-45 years in good health and CMV-seronegative. The CDR3 runs from the conserved cysteine through the conserved F or W. D genes are given only for firm matches. Clone size is shown for a subset of rows, as once, few, many or a class of expanded clone.

d_call j_call v_call cdr3_length clone_size cdr3_aa cdr3_nt
. TRBJ1-1 TRBV18 14 . CASSPSSGGREAFF TGTGCCAGCTCACCATCCTCGGGGGGGAGGGAAGCTTTCTTT
TRBD1 TRBJ1-1 TRBV7-9 16 once CASSWGQGAVNTEAFF TGTGCCAGCAGCTGGGGACAGGGGGCTGTGAACACTGAAGCTTTCTTT
. TRBJ1-1 TRBV27 14 . CASSFSAGITEAFF TGTGCCAGCAGTTTCTCGGCAGGGATCACTGAAGCTTTCTTT
. TRBJ2-7 TRBV2 16 once CASSVEQPLFSNEQYF TGTGCCAGCAGTGTGGAACAGCCCTTATTCTCCAACGAGCAGTACTTC
. TRBJ2-5 TRBV7-2 17 . CASSLEVGRAIQETQYF TGTGCCAGCAGCTTAGAGGTCGGGCGGGCCATACAAGAGACCCAGTACTTC
TRBD1 TRBJ1-4 TRBV4-3 15 . CASSQGTGTNEKLFF TGCGCCAGCAGCCAAGGGACAGGGACTAATGAAAAACTGTTTTTT
. TRBJ2-7 TRBV18 15 . CASSPTSFIGYEQYF TGTGCCAGCTCACCGACTAGTTTCATCGGATACGAGCAGTACTTC
. TRBJ1-1 TRBV27 13 . CASRNRGNTEAFF TGTGCCAGCAGGAATAGAGGGAACACTGAAGCTTTCTTT
TRBD1 TRBJ1-2 TRBV27 15 . CASRPGTVLYYGYTF TGTGCCAGCAGGCCCGGGACAGTTTTATACTATGGCTACACCTTC
TRBD1 TRBJ1-2 TRBV4-3 13 . CASSVWTGSGYTF TGCGCCAGCAGCGTATGGACAGGATCTGGCTACACCTTC
. TRBJ2-7 TRBV19 13 . CASSGPGAREQYF TGTGCCAGTAGTGGCCCGGGAGCTAGGGAGCAGTACTTC
TRBD1 TRBJ2-2 TRBV10-3 16 . CAIKGDGTGVTGELFF TGTGCCATCAAAGGGGACGGGACAGGCGTCACCGGGGAGCTGTTTTTT
. TRBJ1-1 TRBV6-5 14 . CASRQGTMNTEAFF TGTGCCAGCAGACAGGGTACCATGAACACTGAAGCTTTCTTT
TRBD2 TRBJ2-7 TRBV27 15 . CASSPGLAGVGEQYF TGTGCCAGCAGCCCGGGACTAGCGGGAGTGGGTGAGCAGTACTTC
TRBD2 TRBJ2-3 TRBV2 14 . CASILAGFSDTQYF TGTGCCAGCATACTAGCGGGATTTTCAGATACGCAGTATTTT
. TRBJ2-2 TRBV7-2 15 . CASSLGVGPTGELFF TGTGCCAGCAGCTTGGGCGTGGGGCCCACCGGGGAGCTGTTTTTT
. TRBJ1-2 TRBV7-8 15 . CASSPRDFLNYGYTF TGTGCCAGCAGCCCCCGGGACTTTCTAAACTATGGCTACACCTTC
. TRBJ1-3 TRBV6-5 15 . CASSLSGSGGNTIYF TGTGCCAGCAGTCTCAGCGGCAGTGGTGGAAACACCATATATTTT
TRBD1 TRBJ1-1 TRBV7-6 20 . CASSSVTGIGHEDWNTEAFF TGTGCCAGCAGCTCGGTGACAGGGATCGGGCATGAGGATTGGAACACTGAAGCTTTCTTT
. TRBJ2-7 TRBV19 14 . CASSIGPGSYEQYF TGTGCCAGTAGTATTGGTCCGGGTTCCTACGAGCAGTACTTC
. TRBJ2-1 TRBV7-3 12 . CASSLGSNEQFF TGTGCCAGCAGCTTAGGGAGTAATGAGCAGTTCTTC
. TRBJ2-1 TRBV2 11 . CASSEIKEQFF TGTGCCAGCAGTGAAATCAAAGAGCAGTTCTTC
TRBD1 TRBJ2-7 TRBV29-1 15 . CSVEDPGQGAYEQYF TGCAGCGTTGAAGATCCGGGACAGGGGGCGTACGAGCAGTACTTC
. TRBJ2-3 TRBV28 13 . CASGEVPGDTQYF TGTGCCAGCGGTGAGGTCCCCGGAGATACGCAGTATTTT
. TRBJ1-1 TRBV6-5 14 . CASSKLSGNTEAFF TGTGCCAGCAGTAAGCTGAGTGGGAACACTGAAGCTTTCTTT
. TRBJ1-2 TRBV30 13 few CAWSRLTAYGYTF TGTGCCTGGAGTCGATTAACAGCCTATGGCTACACCTTC
. TRBJ2-7 TRBV6-1 14 . CASSEVLVSYEQYF TGTGCCAGCAGTGAAGTATTAGTAAGCTACGAGCAGTACTTC
. TRBJ1-5 TRBV6-5 16 few CASSYSAGISNQPQHF TGTGCCAGCAGTTACTCGGCGGGGATTAGCAATCAGCCCCAGCATTTT
TRBD1 TRBJ1-2 TRBV29-1 13 . CSAEGAANYGYTF TGCAGCGCCGAGGGGGCCGCTAACTATGGCTACACCTTC
. TRBJ1-2 TRBV30 13 . CAWSTQGFHGYTF TGTGCCTGGAGTACCCAGGGGTTTCATGGCTACACCTTC
TRBD2 TRBJ2-7 TRBV4-1 15 few CASSQDRGGVYEQYF TGCGCCAGCAGCCAAGATCGCGGGGGTGTTTACGAGCAGTACTTC
TRBD1 TRBJ2-7 TRBV4-2 15 . CASSQDRDRASEQYF TGTGCCAGCAGCCAAGATAGGGACAGGGCGTCCGAGCAGTACTTC
TRBD1 TRBJ1-1 TRBV5-1 14 . CASSFRGMNTEAFF TGCGCCAGCAGCTTCAGGGGGATGAACACTGAAGCTTTCTTT
TRBD1 TRBJ1-5 TRBV5-6 15 few CARGQGPVGNQPQHF TGTGCCAGAGGACAGGGGCCCGTCGGGAATCAGCCCCAGCATTTT
. TRBJ1-2 TRBV5-1 12 . CASGPGNYGYTF TGCGCCAGCGGCCCAGGGAACTATGGCTACACCTTC
. TRBJ2-7 TRBV10-3 15 . CAISDGSAKYYEQYF TGTGCCATCAGTGACGGGAGCGCCAAATACTACGAGCAGTACTTC
TRBD1 TRBJ1-5 TRBV14 16 few CASSQEPGQANQPQHF TGTGCCAGCAGCCAAGAACCCGGACAGGCCAATCAGCCCCAGCATTTT
. TRBJ2-3 TRBV30 13 . CAWSGESTDTQYF TGTGCCTGGAGTGGGGAGAGCACAGATACGCAGTATTTT
. TRBJ1-2 TRBV6-1 18 . CASSDPERIIFLNYGYTF TGTGCCAGCAGTGACCCGGAGCGGATCATCTTTCTTAACTATGGCTACACCTTC
TRBD1 TRBJ2-7 TRBV6-5 15 . CASSYGTAPMYEQYF TGTGCCAGCAGTTACGGGACAGCTCCTATGTACGAGCAGTACTTC
TRBD1 TRBJ1-4 TRBV5-1 14 . CASSDRGGGEKLFF TGCGCCAGCAGCGACAGGGGTGGAGGTGAAAAACTGTTTTTT
. TRBJ2-7 TRBV30 14 . CAWVDRFYSYEQYF TGTGCCTGGGTTGACAGGTTTTACTCCTACGAGCAGTACTTC
. TRBJ2-7 TRBV19 13 . CASSIARAYEQYF TGTGCCAGTAGTATTGCCAGGGCGTACGAGCAGTACTTC
. TRBJ1-5 TRBV4-1 15 . CASSQGTASNQPQHF TGCGCCAGCAGCCAAGGGACAGCTAGCAATCAGCCCCAGCATTTT